The clone carrying this T cell receptor beta chain was observed a handful of times. These data are taken from a study of T cells in Graves' hyperthyroidism and ophthalmopathy. Trimming took off 7 bases at V and 3 bases at J, with 21 bases between the two ends. CDR3 size: 15 residues. The germline V gene encodes CDR1 SQVTM and CDR2 ANQGSEA. Amplification of TCR beta CDR3 regions was performed using RNA transcripts as template. In the first-round RT-PCR of the TCR CDR3, the HTBI primer set was used. Via MiXCR, TCRdb re-called the multiplex PCR reads, giving one row per CDR3 protein. This table has 500,000 to 750,000 distinct CDR3 sequences, around 16% appearing once.

The sequencing sample was made of blood. The origin of this receptor is a woman in her twenties or thirties with Graves' hyperthyroidism. This chain joins TRBV29-1 and TRBJ2-5; D might be TRBD1 (5 bases). The CDR3 loop reads CSALPPRQGEETQYF. The CDR3 DNA follows: TGCAGCGCCCTTCCACCCAGGCAGGGCGAAGAGACCCAGTACTTC.